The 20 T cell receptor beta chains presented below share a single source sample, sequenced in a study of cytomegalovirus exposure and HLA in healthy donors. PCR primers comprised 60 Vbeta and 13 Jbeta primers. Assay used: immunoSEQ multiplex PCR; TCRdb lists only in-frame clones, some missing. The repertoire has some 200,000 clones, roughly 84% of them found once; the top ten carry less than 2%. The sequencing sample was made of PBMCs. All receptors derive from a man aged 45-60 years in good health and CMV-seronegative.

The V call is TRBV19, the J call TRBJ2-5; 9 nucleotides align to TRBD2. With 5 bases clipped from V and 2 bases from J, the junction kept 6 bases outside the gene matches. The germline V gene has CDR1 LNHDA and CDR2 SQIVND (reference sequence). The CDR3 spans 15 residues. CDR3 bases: TGTGCCAGTAGTGTCGGACTAGCGAGGCAAGAGACCCAGTACTTC. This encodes CASSVGLARQETQYF.

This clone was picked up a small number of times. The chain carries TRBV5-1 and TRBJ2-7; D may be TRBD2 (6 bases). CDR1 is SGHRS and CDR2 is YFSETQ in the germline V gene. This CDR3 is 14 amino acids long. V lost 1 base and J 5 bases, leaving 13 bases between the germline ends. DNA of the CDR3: TGCGCCAGCAGCTTGACGGGGGTGATAGACGAGCAGTACTTC. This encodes CASSLTGVIDEQYF.

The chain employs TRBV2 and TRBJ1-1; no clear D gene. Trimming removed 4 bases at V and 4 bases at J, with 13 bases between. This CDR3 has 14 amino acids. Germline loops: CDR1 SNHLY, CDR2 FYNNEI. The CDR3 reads CASSGQTVITEAFF. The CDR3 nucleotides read TGTGCCAGCAGTGGTCAAACAGTTATCACTGAAGCTTTCTTT.

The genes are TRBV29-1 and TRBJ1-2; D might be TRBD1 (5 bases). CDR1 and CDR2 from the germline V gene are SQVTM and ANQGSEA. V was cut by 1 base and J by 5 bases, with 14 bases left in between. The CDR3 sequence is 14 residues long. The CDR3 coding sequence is TGCAGCGTTGAAGGGGGCCCTGTCGTTTATGGCTACACCTTC. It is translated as CSVEGGPVVYGYTF. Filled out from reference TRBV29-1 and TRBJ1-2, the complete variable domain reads SAVISQKPSRDICQRGTSLTIQCQVDSQVTMMFWYRQQPGQSLTLIATANQGSEATYESGFVIDKFPISRPNLTFSTLTVSNMSPEDSSIYLCSVEGGPVVYGYTFGSGTRLTVV.

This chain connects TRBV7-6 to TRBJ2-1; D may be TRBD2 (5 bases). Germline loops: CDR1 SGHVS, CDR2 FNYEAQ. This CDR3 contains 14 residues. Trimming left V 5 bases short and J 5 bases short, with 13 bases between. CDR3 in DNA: TGTGCCAGCAGCCCCCGGACTGCAGACAATGAGCAGTTCTTC. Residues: CASSPRTADNEQFF.

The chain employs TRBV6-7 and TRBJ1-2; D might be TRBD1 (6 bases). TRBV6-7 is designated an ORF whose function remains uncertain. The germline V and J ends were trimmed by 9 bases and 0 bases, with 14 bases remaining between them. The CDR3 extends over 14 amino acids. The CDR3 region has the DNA TGTGCCAGTCCGGGGGGGGCTACTAACTATGGCTACACCTTC. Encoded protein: CASPGGATNYGYTF.

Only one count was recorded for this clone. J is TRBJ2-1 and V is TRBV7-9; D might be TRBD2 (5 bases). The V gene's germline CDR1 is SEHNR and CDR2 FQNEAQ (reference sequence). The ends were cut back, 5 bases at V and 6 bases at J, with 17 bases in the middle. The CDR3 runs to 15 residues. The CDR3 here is CASSPPPRVGNEQFF. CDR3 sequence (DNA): TGTGCCAGCAGCCCCCCCCCGAGGGTGGGCAATGAGCAGTTCTTC. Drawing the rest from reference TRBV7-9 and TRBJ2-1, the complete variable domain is DTGVSQNPRHKITKRGQNVTFRCDPISEHNRLYWYRQTLGQGPEFLTYFQNEAQLEKSRLLSDRFSAERPKGSFSTLEIQRTEQGDSAMYLCASSPPPRVGNEQFFGPGTRLTVL.

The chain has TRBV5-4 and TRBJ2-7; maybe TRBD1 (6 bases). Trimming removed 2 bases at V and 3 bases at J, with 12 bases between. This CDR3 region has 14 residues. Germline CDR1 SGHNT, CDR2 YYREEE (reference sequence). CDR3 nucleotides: TGTGCCAGCAGCTTAAGGGGGAATCGCTACGAGCAGTACTTC. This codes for CASSLRGNRYEQYF.

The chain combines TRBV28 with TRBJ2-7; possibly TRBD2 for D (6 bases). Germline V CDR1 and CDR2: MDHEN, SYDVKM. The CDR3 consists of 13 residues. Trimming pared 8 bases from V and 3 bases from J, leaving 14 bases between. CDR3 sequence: CASLREQHYEQYF. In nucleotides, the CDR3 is TGTGCCAGCCTCCGGGAGCAGCACTACGAGCAGTACTTC.

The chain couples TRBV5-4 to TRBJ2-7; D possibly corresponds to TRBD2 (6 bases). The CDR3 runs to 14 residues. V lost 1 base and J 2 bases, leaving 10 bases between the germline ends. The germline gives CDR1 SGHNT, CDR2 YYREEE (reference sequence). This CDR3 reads CASSLRGGPYEQYF. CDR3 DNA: TGTGCCAGCAGCTTGAGAGGAGGGCCCTACGAGCAGTACTTC.

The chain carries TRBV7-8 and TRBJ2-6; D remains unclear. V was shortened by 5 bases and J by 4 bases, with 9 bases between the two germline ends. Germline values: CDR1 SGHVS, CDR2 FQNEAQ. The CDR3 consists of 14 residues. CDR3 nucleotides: TGTGCCAGCAGCCCCGCCGGGGGGGCCAACGTCCTGACTTTC. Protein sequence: CASSPAGGANVLTF.

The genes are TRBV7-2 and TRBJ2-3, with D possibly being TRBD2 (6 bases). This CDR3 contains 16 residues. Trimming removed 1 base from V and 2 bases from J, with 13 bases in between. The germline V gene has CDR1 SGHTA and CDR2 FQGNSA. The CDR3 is CASSLGGSGLTDTQYF. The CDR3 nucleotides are TGTGCCAGCAGCTTAGGAGGTAGCGGACTCACAGATACGCAGTATTTT. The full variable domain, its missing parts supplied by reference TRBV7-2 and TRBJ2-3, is GAGVSQSPSNKVTEKGKDVELRCDPISGHTALYWYRQSLGQGLEFLIYFQGNSAPDKSGLPSDRFSAERTGGSVSTLTIQRTQQEDSAVYLCASSLGGSGLTDTQYFGPGTRLTVL.

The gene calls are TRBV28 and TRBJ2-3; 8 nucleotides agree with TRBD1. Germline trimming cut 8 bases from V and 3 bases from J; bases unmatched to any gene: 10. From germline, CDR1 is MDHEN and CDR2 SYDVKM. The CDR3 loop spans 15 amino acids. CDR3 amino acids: CASYGTGGVTDTQYF. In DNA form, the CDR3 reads TGTGCCAGCTACGGGACAGGCGGTGTGACAGATACGCAGTATTTT.

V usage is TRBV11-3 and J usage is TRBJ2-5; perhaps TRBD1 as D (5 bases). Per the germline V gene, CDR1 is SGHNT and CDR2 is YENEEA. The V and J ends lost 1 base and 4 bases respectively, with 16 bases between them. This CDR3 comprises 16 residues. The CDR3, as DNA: TGTGCCAGCAGCTTAGGAGAAGGGGCAAAGAGAGAGACCCAGTACTTC. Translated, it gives CASSLGEGAKRETQYF.

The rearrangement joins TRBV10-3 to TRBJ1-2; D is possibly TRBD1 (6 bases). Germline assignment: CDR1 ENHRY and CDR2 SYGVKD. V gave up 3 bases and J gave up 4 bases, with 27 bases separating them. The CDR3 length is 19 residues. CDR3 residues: CAISEPRLGGPDDPYGYTF. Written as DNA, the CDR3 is TGTGCCATCAGTGAACCTAGGTTAGGGGGTCCAGACGATCCCTATGGCTACACCTTC.

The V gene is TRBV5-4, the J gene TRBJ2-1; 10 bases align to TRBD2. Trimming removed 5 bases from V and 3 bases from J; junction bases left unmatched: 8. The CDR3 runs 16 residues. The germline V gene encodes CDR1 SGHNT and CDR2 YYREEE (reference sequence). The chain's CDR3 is CASRSTGTSVYNEQFF. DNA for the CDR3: TGTGCCAGCAGGTCTACCGGGACTAGCGTCTACAATGAGCAGTTCTTC.

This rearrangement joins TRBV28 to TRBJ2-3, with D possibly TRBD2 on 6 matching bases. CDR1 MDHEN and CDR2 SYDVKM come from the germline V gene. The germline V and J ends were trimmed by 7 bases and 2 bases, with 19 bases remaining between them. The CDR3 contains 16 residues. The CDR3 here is CASIPSGRLLTDTQYF. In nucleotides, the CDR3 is TGTGCCAGCATTCCAAGTGGGAGGCTTCTCACAGATACGCAGTATTTT. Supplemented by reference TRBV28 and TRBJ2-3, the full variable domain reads DVKVTQSSRYLVKRTGEKVFLECVQDMDHENMFWYRQDPGLGLRLIYFSYDVKMKEKGDIPEGYSVSREKKERFSLILESASTNQTSMYLCASIPSGRLLTDTQYFGPGTRLTVL.

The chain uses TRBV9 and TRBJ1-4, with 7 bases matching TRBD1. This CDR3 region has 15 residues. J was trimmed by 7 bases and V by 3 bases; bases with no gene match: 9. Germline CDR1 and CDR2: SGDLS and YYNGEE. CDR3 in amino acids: CASSAGTAVGEKLFF. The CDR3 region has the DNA TGTGCCAGCAGCGCAGGGACAGCGGTGGGTGAAAAACTGTTTTTT.

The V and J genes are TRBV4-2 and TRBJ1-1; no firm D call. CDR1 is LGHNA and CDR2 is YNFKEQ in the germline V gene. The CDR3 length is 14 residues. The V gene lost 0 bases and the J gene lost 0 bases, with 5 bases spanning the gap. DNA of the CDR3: TGTGCCAGCAGCCAAGAATCAATGAACACTGAAGCTTTCTTT. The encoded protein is CASSQESMNTEAFF.

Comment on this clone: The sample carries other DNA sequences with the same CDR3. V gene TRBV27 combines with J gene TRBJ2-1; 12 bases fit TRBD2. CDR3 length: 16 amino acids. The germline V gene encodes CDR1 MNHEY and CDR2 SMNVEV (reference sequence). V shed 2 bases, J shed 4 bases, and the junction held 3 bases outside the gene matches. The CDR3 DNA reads TGTGCCAGCAGTTTACCCGGGACTAGCGGGTACAATGAGCAGTTCTTC. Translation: CASSLPGTSGYNEQFF.